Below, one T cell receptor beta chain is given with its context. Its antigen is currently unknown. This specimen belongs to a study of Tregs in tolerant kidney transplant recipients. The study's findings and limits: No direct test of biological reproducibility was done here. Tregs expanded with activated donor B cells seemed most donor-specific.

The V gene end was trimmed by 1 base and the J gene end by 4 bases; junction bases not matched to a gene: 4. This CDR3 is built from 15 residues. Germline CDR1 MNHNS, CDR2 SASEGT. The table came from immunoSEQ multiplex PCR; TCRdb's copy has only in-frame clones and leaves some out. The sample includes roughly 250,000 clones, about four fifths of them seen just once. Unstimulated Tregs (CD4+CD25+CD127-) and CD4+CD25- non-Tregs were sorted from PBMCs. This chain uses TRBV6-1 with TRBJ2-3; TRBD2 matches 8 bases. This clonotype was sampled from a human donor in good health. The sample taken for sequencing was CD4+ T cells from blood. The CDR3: CASSEDRGGADTQYF. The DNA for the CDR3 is TGTGCCAGCAGTGAAGACCGGGGGGGGGCAGATACGCAGTATTTT.